This T cell receptor beta chain was found in a study of blood T cell repertoires in COVID-19. Sequencing used immunoSEQ multiplex PCR; TCRdb keeps in-frame clones, though not all of them. This table has over 75,000 clones, about 78% appearing once. Germline lookup yields CDR1 ENHRY and CDR2 SYGVKD. CDR3 length: 13 amino acids. The ends were cut back, 8 bases at V and 7 bases at J, with 12 bases in the middle. In this sample, this clone turned up once. The source is a man between 45 and 60 years old who had recovered from COVID-19. Sequencing used peripheral blood. This sequence joins TRBV10-3 and TRBJ1-6; a weak D match, TRBD1 (5 bases). The CDR3 is CAIAPQGNSPLHF. Here the CDR3 DNA reads TGTGCCATCGCCCCCCAGGGAAATTCACCCCTCCACTTT.